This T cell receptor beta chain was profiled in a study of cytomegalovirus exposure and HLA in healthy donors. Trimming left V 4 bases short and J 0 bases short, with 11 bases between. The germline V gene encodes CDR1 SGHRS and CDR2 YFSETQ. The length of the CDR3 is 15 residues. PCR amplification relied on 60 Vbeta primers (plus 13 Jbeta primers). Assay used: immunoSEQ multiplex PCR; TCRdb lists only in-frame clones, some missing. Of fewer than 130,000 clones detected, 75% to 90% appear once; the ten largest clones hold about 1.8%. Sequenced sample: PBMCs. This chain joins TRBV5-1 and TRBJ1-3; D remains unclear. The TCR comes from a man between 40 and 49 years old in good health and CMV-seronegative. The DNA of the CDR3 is TGCGCCAGCAGCCACGGGGAAGTCTCTGGAAACACCATATATTTT. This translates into CASSHGEVSGNTIYF.